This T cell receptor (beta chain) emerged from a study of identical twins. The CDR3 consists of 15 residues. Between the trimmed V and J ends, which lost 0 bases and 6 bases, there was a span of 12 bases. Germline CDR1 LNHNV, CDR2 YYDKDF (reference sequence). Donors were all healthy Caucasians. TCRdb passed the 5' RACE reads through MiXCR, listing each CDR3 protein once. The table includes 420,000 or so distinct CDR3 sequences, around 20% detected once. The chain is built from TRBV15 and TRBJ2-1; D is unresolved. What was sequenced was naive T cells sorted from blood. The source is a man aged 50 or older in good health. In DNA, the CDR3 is TGTGCCACCAGCAGAGATCTACCCGTATTCAATGAGCAGTTCTTC. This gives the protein CATSRDLPVFNEQFF.